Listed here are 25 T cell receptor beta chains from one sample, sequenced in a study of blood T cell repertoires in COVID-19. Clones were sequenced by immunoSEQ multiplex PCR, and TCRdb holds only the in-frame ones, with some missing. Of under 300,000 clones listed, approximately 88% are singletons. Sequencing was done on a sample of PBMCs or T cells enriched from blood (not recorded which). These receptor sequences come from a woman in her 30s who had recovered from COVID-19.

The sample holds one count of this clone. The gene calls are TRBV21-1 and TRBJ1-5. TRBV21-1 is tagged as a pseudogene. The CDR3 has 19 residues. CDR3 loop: CASNPPGGTRSPSNQPQHF. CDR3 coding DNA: TGTGCCAGCAACCCACCCGGGGGGACACGGAGCCCTAGCAATCAGCCCCAGCATTTT.

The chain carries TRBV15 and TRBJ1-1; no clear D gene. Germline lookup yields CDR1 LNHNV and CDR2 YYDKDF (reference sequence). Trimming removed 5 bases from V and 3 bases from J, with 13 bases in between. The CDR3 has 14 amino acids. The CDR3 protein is CATSGEGEDTEAFF. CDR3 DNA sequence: TGTGCCACCAGCGGCGAGGGAGAAGACACTGAAGCTTTCTTT.

The CDR3, as DNA: TGTGCCAGCAGCTTATCCATATTCGGACAGGACTATCAGCCCCAGCATTTT. Encoded protein: CASSLSIFGQDYQPQHF. The V gene is TRBV7-3, the J gene TRBJ1-5; 7 bases map to TRBD1. Looked up from germline, CDR1 is SGHTA and CDR2 is FQGTGA. J lost 5 bases, V lost 2 bases, and 12 bases had no gene match. This CDR3 is built from 17 residues.

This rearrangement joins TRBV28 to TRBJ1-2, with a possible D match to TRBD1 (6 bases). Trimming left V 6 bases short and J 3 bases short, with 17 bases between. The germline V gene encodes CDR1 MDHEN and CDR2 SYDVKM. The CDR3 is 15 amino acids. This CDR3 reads CASSSNREGDYGYTF. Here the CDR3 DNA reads TGTGCCAGCAGCTCCAACAGGGAAGGGGACTATGGCTACACCTTC.

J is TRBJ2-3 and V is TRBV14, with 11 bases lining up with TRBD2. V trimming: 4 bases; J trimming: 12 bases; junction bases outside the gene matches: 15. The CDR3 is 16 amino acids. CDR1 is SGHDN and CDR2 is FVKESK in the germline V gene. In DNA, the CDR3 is TGTGCCAGCAGCCGTGCGCCGGGACTAGCGGAAGTGGCACAGTATTTT. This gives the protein CASSRAPGLAEVAQYF.

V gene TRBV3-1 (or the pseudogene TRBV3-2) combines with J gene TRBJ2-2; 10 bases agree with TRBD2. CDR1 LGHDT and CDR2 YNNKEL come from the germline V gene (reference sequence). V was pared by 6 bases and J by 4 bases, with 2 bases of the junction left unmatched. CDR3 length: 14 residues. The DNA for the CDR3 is TGTGCCAGCAGAGCGGGGGGGGCCACCGGGGAGCTGTTTTTT. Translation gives CASRAGGATGELFF.

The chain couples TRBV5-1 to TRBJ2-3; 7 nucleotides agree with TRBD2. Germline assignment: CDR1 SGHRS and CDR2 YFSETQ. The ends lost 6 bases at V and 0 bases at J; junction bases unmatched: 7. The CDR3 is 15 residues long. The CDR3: CASTSVSGSTDTQYF. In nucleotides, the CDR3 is TGCGCCAGCACCTCGGTTAGCGGGAGCACAGATACGCAGTATTTT.

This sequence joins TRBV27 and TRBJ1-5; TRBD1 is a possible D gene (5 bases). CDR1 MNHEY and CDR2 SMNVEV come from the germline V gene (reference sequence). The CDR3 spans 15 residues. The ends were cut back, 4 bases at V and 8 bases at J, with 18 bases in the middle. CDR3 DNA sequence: TGTGCCAGCAGTTCCTGGGCGGGCCGGGGGGAGCCCCAGCATTTT. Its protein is CASSSWAGRGEPQHF.

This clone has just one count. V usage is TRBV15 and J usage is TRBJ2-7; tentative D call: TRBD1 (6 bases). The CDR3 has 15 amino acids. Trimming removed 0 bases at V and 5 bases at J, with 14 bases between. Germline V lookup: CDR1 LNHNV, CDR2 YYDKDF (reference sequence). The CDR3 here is CATSRDLQGLDEQYF. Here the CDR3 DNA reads TGTGCCACCAGCAGAGATCTTCAGGGGCTGGACGAGCAGTACTTC.

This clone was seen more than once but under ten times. CDR3 protein: CATLEFSGNTIYF. The CDR3 nucleotides are TGCGCCACCCTGGAGTTCTCTGGAAACACCATATATTTT. This sequence joins TRBV5-1 and TRBJ1-3; D not resolved. The CDR3 covers 13 residues. Trimming cost V 9 bases and J 0 bases, with 10 bases left between them. The germline CDR1 and CDR2 sequences are SGHRS and YFSETQ.

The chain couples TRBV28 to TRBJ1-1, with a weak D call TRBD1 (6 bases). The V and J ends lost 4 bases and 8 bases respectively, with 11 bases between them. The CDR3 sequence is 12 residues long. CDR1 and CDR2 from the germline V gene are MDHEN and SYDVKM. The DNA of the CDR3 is TGTGCCAGCAGTTCGTGGACAGCCGAAGCTTTCTTT. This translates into CASSSWTAEAFF.

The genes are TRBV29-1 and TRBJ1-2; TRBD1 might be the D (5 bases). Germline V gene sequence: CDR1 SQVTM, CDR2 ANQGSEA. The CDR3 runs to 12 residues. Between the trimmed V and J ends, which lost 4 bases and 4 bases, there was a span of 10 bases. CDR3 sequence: CSVGWGGYGYTF. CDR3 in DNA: TGCAGCGTTGGTTGGGGGGGCTATGGCTACACCTTC.

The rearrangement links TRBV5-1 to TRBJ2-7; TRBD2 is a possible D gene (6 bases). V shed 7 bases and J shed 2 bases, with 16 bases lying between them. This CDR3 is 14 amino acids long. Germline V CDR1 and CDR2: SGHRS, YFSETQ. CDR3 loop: CASSPSAGPYEQYF. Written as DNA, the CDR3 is TGCGCCAGCTCTCCCTCGGCGGGGCCCTACGAGCAGTACTTC.

The CDR3 DNA sequence: TGTGCCAGCAGTATAGACAGGTTACCCTATAATTCACCCCTCCACTTT. It encodes CASSIDRLPYNSPLHF. The chain employs TRBV28 and TRBJ1-6; a weak D match, TRBD1 (6 bases). Per the germline V gene, CDR1 is MDHEN and CDR2 is SYDVKM. V lost 5 bases and J 2 bases, leaving 13 bases between the germline ends. This CDR3 has 16 residues.

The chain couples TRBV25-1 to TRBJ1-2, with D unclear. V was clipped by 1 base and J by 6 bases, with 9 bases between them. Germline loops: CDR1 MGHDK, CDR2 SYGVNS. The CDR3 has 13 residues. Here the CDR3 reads CASSESVRNGYTF. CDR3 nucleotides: TGTGCCAGCAGTGAATCGGTGCGAAATGGCTACACCTTC.

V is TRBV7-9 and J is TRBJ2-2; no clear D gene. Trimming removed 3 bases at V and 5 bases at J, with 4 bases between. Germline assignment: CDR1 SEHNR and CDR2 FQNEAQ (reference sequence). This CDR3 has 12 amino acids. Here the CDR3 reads CASSFGTGELFF. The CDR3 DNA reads TGTGCCAGCAGCTTCGGGACCGGGGAGCTGTTTTTT.

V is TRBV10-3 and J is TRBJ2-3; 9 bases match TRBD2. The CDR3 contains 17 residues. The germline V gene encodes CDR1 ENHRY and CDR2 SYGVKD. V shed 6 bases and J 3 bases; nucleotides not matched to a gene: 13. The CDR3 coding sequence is TGTGCCATCAGAGAATGGCTAGCGGGAATGGGGACAGATACGCAGTATTTT. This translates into CAIREWLAGMGTDTQYF.

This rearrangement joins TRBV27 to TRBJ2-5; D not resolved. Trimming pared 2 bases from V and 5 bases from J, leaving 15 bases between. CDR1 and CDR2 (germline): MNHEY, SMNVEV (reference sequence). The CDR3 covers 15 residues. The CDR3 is CASSLGLPAIETQYF. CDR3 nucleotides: TGTGCCAGCAGTTTAGGGCTACCCGCAATTGAGACCCAGTACTTC.

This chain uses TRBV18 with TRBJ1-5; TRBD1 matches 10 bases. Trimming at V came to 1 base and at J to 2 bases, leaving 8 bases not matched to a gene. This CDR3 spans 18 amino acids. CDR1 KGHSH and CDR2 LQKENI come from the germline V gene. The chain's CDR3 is CASSPRTTGTGGNQPQHF. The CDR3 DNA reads TGTGCCAGCTCACCACGAACTACCGGGACAGGGGGCAATCAGCCCCAGCATTTT.

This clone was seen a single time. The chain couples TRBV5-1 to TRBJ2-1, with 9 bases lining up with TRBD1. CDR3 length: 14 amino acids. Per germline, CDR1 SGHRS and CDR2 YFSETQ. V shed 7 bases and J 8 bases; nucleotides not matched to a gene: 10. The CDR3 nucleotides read TGCGCCAGCTCGCCGGGACAGGGATTCGATGAGCAGTTCTTC. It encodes CASSPGQGFDEQFF.

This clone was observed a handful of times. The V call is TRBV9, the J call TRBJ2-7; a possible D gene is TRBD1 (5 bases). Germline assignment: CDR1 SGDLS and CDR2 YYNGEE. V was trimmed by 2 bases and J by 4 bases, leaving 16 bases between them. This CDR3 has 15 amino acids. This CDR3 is CASSVSAGNNYEQYF. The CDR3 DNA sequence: TGTGCCAGCAGCGTCTCTGCAGGGAATAATTACGAGCAGTACTTC.

This CDR3 reads CASSAGTDYQETQYF. The CDR3 region has the DNA TGCGCCAGCAGCGCTGGGACAGACTACCAAGAGACCCAGTACTTC. The rearrangement uses TRBV5-1 and TRBJ2-5, with TRBD1 identical over 7 bases. V shed 4 bases, J shed 0 bases, and the junction held 6 bases outside the gene matches. The CDR3 is made up of 15 amino acids. Germline assignment: CDR1 SGHRS and CDR2 YFSETQ.

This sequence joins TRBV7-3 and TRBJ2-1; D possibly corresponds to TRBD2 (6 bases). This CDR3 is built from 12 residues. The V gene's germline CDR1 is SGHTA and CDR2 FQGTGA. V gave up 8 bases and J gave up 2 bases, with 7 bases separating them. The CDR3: CASGEAYNEQFF. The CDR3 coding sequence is TGTGCCAGCGGGGAGGCCTACAATGAGCAGTTCTTC.

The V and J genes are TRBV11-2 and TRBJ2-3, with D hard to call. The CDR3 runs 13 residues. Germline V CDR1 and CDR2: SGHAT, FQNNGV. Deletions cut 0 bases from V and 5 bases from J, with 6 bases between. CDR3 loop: CASSLEAIDTQYF. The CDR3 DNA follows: TGTGCCAGCAGCTTAGAAGCTATAGATACGCAGTATTTT.

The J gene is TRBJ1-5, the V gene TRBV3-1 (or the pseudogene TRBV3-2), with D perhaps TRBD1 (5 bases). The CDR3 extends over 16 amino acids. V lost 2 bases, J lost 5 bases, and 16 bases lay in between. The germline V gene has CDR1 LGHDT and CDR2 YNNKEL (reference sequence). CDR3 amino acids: CASSQSRPAGDQPQHF. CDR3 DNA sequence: TGTGCCAGCAGCCAAAGCCGACCGGCGGGGGATCAGCCCCAGCATTTT.